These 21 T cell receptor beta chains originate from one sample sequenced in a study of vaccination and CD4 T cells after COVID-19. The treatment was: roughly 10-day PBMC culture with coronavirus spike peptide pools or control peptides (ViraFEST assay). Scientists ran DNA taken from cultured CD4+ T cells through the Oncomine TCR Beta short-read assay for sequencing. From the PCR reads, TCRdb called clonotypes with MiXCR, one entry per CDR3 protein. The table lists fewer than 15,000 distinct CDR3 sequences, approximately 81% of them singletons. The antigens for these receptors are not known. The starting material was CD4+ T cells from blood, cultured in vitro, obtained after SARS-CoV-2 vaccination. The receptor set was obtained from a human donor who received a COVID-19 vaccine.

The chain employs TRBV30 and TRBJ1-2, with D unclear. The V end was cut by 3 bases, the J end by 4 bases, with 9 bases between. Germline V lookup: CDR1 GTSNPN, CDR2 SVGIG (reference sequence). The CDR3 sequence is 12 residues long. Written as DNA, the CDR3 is TGTGCCTGGAGGGGGTCTGGCTATGGCTACACCTTC. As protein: CAWRGSGYGYTF.

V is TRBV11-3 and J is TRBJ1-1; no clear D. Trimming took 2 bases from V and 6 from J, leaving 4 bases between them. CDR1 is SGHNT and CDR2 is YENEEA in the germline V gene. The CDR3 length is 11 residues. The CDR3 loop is CASSLSSEAFF. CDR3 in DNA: TGTGCCAGCAGCTTATCGTCTGAAGCTTTCTTT.

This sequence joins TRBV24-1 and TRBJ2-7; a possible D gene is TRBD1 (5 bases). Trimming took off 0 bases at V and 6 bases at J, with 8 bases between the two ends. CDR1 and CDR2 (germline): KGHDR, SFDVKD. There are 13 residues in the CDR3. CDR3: CATSDLRQSEQYF. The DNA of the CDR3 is TGTGCCACCAGTGATTTGCGACAGAGCGAGCAGTACTTC.

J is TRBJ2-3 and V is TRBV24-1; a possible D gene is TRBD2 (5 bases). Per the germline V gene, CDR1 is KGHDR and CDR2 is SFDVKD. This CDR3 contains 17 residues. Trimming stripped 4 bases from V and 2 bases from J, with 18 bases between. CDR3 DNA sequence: TGTGCCACCAGTGACCCTTTCGGGGAATCTTTCACAGATACGCAGTATTTT. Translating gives CATSDPFGESFTDTQYF.

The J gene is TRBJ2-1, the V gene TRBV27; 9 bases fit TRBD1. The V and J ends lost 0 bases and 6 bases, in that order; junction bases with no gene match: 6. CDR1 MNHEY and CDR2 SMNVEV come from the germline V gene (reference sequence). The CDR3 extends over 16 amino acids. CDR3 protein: CASSLSRQGGINEQFF. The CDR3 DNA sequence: TGTGCCAGCAGTTTATCGCGACAGGGGGGGATCAATGAGCAGTTCTTC.

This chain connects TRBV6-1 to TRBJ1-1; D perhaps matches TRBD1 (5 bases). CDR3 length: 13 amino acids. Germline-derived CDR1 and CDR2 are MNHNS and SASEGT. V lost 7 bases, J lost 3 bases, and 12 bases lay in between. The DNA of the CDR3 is TGTGCCAGCATTAACGGAGGGGACACTGAAGCTTTCTTT. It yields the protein CASINGGDTEAFF.

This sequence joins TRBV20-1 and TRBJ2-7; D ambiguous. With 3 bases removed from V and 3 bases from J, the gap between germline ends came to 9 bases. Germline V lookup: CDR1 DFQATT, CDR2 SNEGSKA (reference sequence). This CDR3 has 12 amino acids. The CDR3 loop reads CSASTAIYEQYF. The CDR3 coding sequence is TGCAGTGCTAGTACTGCCATCTACGAGCAGTACTTC.

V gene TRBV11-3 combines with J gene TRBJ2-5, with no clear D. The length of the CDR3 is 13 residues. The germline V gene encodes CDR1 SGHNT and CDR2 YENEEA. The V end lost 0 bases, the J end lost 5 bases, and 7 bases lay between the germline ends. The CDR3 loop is CASSLDIVETQYF. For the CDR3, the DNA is TGTGCCAGCAGCTTAGACATCGTGGAGACCCAGTACTTC.

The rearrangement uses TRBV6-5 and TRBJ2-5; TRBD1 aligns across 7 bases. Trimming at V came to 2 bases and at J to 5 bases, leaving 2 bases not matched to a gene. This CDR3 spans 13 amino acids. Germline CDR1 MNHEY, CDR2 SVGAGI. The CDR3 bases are TGTGCCAGCAGTTACAGGGGGCCCGAGACCCAGTACTTC. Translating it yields CASSYRGPETQYF.

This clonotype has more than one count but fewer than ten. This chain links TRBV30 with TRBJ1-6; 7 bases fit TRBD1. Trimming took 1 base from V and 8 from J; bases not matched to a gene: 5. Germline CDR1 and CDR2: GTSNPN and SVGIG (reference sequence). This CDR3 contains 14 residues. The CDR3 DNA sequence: TGTGCCTGGAGTGCCGGGACAGAGTATTCACCCCTCCACTTT. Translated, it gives CAWSAGTEYSPLHF.

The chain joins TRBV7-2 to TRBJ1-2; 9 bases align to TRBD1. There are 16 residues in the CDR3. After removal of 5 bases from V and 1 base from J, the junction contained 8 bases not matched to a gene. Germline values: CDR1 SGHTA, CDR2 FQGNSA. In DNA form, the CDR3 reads TGTGCCAGCAGCGTCGGGACAGGGACTAATAACTATGGCTACACCTTC. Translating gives CASSVGTGTNNYGYTF.

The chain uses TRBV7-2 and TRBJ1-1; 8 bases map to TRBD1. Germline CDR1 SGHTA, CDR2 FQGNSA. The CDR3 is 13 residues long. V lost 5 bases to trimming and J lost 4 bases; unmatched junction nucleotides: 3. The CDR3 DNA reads TGTGCCAGCAGCCGGGACAGGAGCACTGAAGCTTTCTTT. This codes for CASSRDRSTEAFF.

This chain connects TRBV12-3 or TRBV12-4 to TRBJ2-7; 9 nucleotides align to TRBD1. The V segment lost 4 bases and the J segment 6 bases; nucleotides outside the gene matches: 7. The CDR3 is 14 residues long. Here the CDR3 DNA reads TGTGCCAGCAGTTCCCGGGACAGGGAAGTCGAGCAGTACTTC. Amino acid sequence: CASSSRDREVEQYF.

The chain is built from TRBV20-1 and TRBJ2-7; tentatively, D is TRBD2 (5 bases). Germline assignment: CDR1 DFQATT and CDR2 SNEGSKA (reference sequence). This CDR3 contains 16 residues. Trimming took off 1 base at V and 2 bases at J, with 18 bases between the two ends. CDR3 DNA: TGCAGTGCTAGAGGGGGAGCTCTGGAAGCGGCCTACGAGCAGTACTTC. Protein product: CSARGGALEAAYEQYF.

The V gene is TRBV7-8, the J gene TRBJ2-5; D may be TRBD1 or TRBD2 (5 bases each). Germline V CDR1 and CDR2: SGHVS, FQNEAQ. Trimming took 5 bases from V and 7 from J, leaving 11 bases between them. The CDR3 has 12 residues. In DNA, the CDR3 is TGTGCCAGCAGCCCTAGGGACGGGACCCAGTACTTC. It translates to CASSPRDGTQYF.

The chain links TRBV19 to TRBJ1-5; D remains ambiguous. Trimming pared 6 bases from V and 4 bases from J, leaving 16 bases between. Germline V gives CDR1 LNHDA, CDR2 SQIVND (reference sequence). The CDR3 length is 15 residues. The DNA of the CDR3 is TGTGCCAGTAGCACGCCGCGGACTGTGAATCAGCCCCAGCATTTT. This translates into CASSTPRTVNQPQHF. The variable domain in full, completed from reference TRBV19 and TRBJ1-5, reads DGGITQSPKYLFRKEGQNVTLSCEQNLNHDAMYWYRQDPGQGLRLIYYSQIVNDFQKGDIAEGYSVSREKKESFPLTVTSAQKNPTAFYLCASSTPRTVNQPQHFGDGTRLSIL.

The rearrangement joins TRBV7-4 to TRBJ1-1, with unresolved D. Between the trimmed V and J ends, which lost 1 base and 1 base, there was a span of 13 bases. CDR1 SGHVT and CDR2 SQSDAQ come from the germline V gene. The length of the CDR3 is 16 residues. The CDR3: CASSLEAIPWNTEAFF. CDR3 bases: TGTGCCAGCAGCTTAGAGGCCATCCCCTGGAACACTGAAGCTTTCTTT.

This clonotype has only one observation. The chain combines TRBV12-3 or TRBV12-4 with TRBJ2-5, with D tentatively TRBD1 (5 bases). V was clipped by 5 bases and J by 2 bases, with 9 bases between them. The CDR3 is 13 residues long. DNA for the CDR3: TGTGCCAGCAGTCCCAGGGTTCAAGAGACCCAGTACTTC. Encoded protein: CASSPRVQETQYF.

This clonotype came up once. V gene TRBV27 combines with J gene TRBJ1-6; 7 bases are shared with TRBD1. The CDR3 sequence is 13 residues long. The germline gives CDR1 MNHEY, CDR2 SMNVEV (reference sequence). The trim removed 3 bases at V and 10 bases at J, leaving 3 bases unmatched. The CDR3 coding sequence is TGTGCCAGCAGTTTTGACAGGGACTCACCCCTCCACTTT. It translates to CASSFDRDSPLHF.

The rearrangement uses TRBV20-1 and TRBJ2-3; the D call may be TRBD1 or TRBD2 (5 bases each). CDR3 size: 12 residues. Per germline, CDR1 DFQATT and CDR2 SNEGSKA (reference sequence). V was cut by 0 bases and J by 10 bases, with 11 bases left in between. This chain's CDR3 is CSAREEGMAQYF. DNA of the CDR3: TGCAGTGCTAGAGAAGAGGGGATGGCGCAGTATTTT.

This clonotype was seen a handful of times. The CDR3 bases are TGTGCCAGCAGCCAAGAAGCGACAGTCTCTGGAAACACCATATATTTT. Protein product: CASSQEATVSGNTIYF. The chain joins TRBV4-2 to TRBJ1-3; TRBD1 is a possible D gene (5 bases). The CDR3 is made up of 16 amino acids. In germline, CDR1 is LGHNA, CDR2 YNFKEQ. The V end was cut by 0 bases, the J end by 0 bases, with 9 bases between.